Below are 29 T cell receptor beta chains sequenced from a single sample in a study of cytomegalovirus exposure and HLA in healthy donors. Primers included in the PCR were 60 Vbeta and 13 Jbeta primers. Produced via immunoSEQ multiplex PCR; TCRdb's table is partial and in-frame only. The table includes some 96,000 clones, approximately 79% detected once. The sequenced sample consisted of PBMCs. Receptor source: a woman aged 60-70 years in good health and CMV-seropositive.

The chain uses TRBV6-5 and TRBJ2-2, with a weak D call TRBD2 (5 bases). The germline CDR1 and CDR2 sequences are MNHEY and SVGAGI. Deletions cut 5 bases from V and 6 bases from J, with 7 bases between. This CDR3 is 12 amino acids long. CDR3 sequence reads: CASSILAGELFF. CDR3 bases: TGTGCCAGCAGTATACTAGCCGGGGAGCTGTTTTTT.

V usage is TRBV9 and J usage is TRBJ1-3, with D maybe TRBD1 (5 bases). The germline gives CDR1 SGDLS, CDR2 YYNGEE. The CDR3 has 17 amino acids. The germline V and J ends were trimmed by 3 bases and 1 base, with 17 bases remaining between them. CDR3 sequence (DNA): TGTGCCAGCAGCGGGGACTTCCTCGGGGGGTCTGGAAACACCATATATTTT. Protein: CASSGDFLGGSGNTIYF. The whole variable domain, filled in from reference TRBV9 and TRBJ1-3, reads DSGVTQTPKHLITATGQRVTLRCSPRSGDLSVYWYQQSLDQGLQFLIQYYNGEERAKGNILERFSAQQFPDLHSELNLSSLELGDSALYFCASSGDFLGGSGNTIYFGEGSWLTVV.

This clone has just a few counts. The V gene is TRBV18, the J gene TRBJ1-5; unclear D gene. The CDR3 extends over 12 amino acids. Trimming removed 4 bases from V and 4 bases from J, with 5 bases in between. CDR1 and CDR2 (germline): KGHSH, LQKENI. CDR3 bases: TGTGCCAGCTCACTTTCGAATCAGCCCCAGCATTTT. The encoded protein is CASSLSNQPQHF. The entire variable domain, with the rest obtained from reference TRBV18 and TRBJ1-5, is as follows: NAGVMQNPRHLVRRRGQEARLRCSPMKGHSHVYWYRQLPEEGLKFMVYLQKENIIDESGMPKERFSAEFPKEGPSILRIQQVVRGDSAAYFCASSLSNQPQHFGDGTRLSIL.

This clone occurred once. J is TRBJ1-3 and V is TRBV11-3; no reliable D call. V was pared by 5 bases and J by 4 bases, with 12 bases between. CDR3 length equals 14 residues. Per the germline V gene, CDR1 is SGHNT and CDR2 is YENEEA. For the CDR3, the DNA is TGTGCCAGCAGCCTAAATCCAATCGGAAACACCATATATTTT. It specifies CASSLNPIGNTIYF.

The rearrangement links TRBV19 to TRBJ2-2, with 9 bases identical to TRBD1. J lost 9 bases, V lost 5 bases, and 7 bases had no gene match. This CDR3 comprises 14 residues. CDR1 LNHDA and CDR2 SQIVND come from the germline V gene (reference sequence). As DNA, the CDR3 is TGTGCCAGTAGTCCCGGGACAGGGCACCGGGAGCTGTTTTTT. It translates to CASSPGTGHRELFF. The full variable domain, its missing parts supplied by reference TRBV19 and TRBJ2-2, is DGGITQSPKYLFRKEGQNVTLSCEQNLNHDAMYWYRQDPGQGLRLIYYSQIVNDFQKGDIAEGYSVSREKKESFPLTVTSAQKNPTAFYLCASSPGTGHRELFFGEGSRLTVL.

V is TRBV9 and J is TRBJ1-2; D possibly corresponds to TRBD1 (5 bases). V lost 0 bases, J lost 7 bases, and 13 bases lay in between. This CDR3 comprises 14 residues. The germline gives CDR1 SGDLS, CDR2 YYNGEE. The CDR3 DNA follows: TGTGCCAGCAGCGTAGATCGGGGGGTCGGTGGCTACACCTTC. As protein: CASSVDRGVGGYTF.

CDR3 sequence (DNA): TGTGCCAGCCGCGCCCGGGACTCCGGCAATGAGCAGTTCTTC. Amino acids: CASRARDSGNEQFF. The V and J genes are TRBV9 and TRBJ2-1, with D tentatively TRBD2 (6 bases). Trimming removed 7 bases from V and 6 bases from J, with 17 bases in between. This CDR3 has 14 amino acids. CDR1 is SGDLS, CDR2 YYNGEE, per germline.

The rearrangement links TRBV4-1 to TRBJ2-1, with 13 bases that match TRBD2. Germline V lookup: CDR1 MGHRA, CDR2 YSYEKL. The CDR3 extends over 15 amino acids. V lost 4 bases to trimming and J lost 10 bases; unmatched junction nucleotides: 7. CDR3 residues: CASSPGLAGVREQFF. The CDR3 bases are TGCGCCAGCAGCCCCGGACTAGCGGGAGTGAGAGAGCAGTTCTTC.

This chain connects TRBV30 to TRBJ1-2; D might be TRBD1 (6 bases). Germline values: CDR1 GTSNPN, CDR2 SVGIG (reference sequence). V was trimmed by 0 bases and J by 7 bases, leaving 15 bases between them. This CDR3 region has 14 residues. The CDR3 spells CAWSVSWGRGGYTF. As DNA, the CDR3 is TGTGCCTGGAGTGTCTCTTGGGGGCGAGGTGGCTACACCTTC.

This clone was recorded at least ten times. The rearrangement links TRBV5-6 to TRBJ1-1, with D unclear. The CDR3 totals 13 residues. V dropped 0 bases and J dropped 11 bases, with 14 bases sitting between them. Germline lookup yields CDR1 SGHDT and CDR2 YYEEEE. The CDR3 region is CASSLVLDEKAFF. The CDR3 bases are TGTGCCAGCAGCTTGGTGCTTGATGAGAAGGCTTTCTTT.

In DNA, the CDR3 is TGTGCCAGCAGTTTATGGGGGACAGGGGGCGCGAAGACCTATGGCTACACCTTC. It specifies CASSLWGTGGAKTYGYTF. V gene TRBV28 combines with J gene TRBJ1-2, with 12 bases aligning to TRBD1. The CDR3 is 18 residues long. Losses at the gene ends were 0 bases for V and 4 bases for J; bases not matched to a gene: 9. The germline V gene has CDR1 MDHEN and CDR2 SYDVKM.

This chain joins TRBV5-1 and TRBJ2-5, with 13 nucleotides matching TRBD2. V gave up 1 base and J gave up 6 bases; unmatched junction bases: 6. Germline V lookup: CDR1 SGHRS, CDR2 YFSETQ. CDR3 length equals 16 residues. Here the CDR3 reads CASSLWTSGSEKTQYF. The CDR3 DNA follows: TGCGCCAGCAGCTTGTGGACTAGCGGGAGTGAAAAGACCCAGTACTTC.

The J gene is TRBJ2-3, the V gene TRBV6-5; D unresolved. The V end was cut by 7 bases, the J end by 4 bases, with 6 bases between. Looked up from germline, CDR1 is MNHEY and CDR2 is SVGAGI. The CDR3 loop spans 11 amino acids. CDR3 in amino acids: CASTFSDTQYF. The CDR3 bases are TGTGCCAGCACCTTTTCAGATACGCAGTATTTT.

This sequence joins TRBV19 and TRBJ1-4, with 12 bases identical to TRBD1. Germline V lookup: CDR1 LNHDA, CDR2 SQIVND (reference sequence). J gave up 5 bases and V 9 bases, and 7 bases lay outside the gene matches. CDR3 length equals 15 residues. The CDR3 nucleotides read TGTGCCAGCGGGACAGGGGGCTCTTTCAATGAAAAACTGTTTTTT. Protein product: CASGTGGSFNEKLFF.

The rearrangement joins TRBV25-1 to TRBJ1-1; no clear D. CDR3 length equals 12 residues. Germline CDR1 MGHDK, CDR2 SYGVNS. Between the trimmed V and J ends, which lost 4 bases and 6 bases, there was a span of 9 bases. CDR3 coding DNA: TGTGCCAGCAGTGGGCCCATTCCTGAAGCTTTCTTT. Translated: CASSGPIPEAFF.

The CDR3 DNA reads as TGTGCCAGCAGCTTAGTCGGCAGGGCAGGTGAAAAACTGTTTTTT. Its translation is CASSLVGRAGEKLFF. The chain has TRBV7-6 and TRBJ1-4; D is perhaps TRBD1 (5 bases). The CDR3 loop spans 15 amino acids. The V and J ends lost 1 base and 7 bases respectively, with 13 bases between them. The V gene's germline CDR1 is SGHVS and CDR2 FNYEAQ.

This rearrangement joins TRBV2 to TRBJ1-1; D unresolved. Germline-derived CDR1 and CDR2 are SNHLY and FYNNEI. V shed 7 bases and J shed 1 base, with 16 bases lying between them. This CDR3 has 15 amino acids. CDR3 in amino acids: CASTLDGGGNTEAFF. DNA for the CDR3: TGTGCCAGCACTCTGGACGGAGGCGGGAACACTGAAGCTTTCTTT.

The chain links TRBV18 to TRBJ2-1, with 13 bases identical to TRBD2. Germline trimming cut 5 bases from V and 7 bases from J; bases unmatched to any gene: 8. The CDR3 contains 16 residues. In germline, CDR1 is KGHSH, CDR2 LQKENI. In DNA, the CDR3 is TGTGCCAGCTCATCCGGACTAGCGGGAGTAGTTAATGAGCAGTTCTTC. This codes for CASSSGLAGVVNEQFF.

V and J are TRBV29-1 and TRBJ2-7, with D perhaps matching TRBD1 (6 bases). The CDR3 has 11 amino acids. Germline values: CDR1 SQVTM, CDR2 ANQGSEA. V was shortened by 3 bases and J by 3 bases, with 6 bases between the two germline ends. In DNA form, the CDR3 reads TGCAGCGTTGAGGACAGCTACGAGCAGTACTTC. As protein: CSVEDSYEQYF.

The chain joins TRBV30 to TRBJ2-2; 10 bases map to TRBD2. Trimming removed 7 bases from V and 2 bases from J; junction bases left unmatched: 7. Germline V gene lookup returns CDR1 GTSNPN and CDR2 SVGIG (reference sequence). The CDR3 contains 15 residues. CDR3 in amino acids: CASPGTSANTGELFF. The CDR3 nucleotides are TGTGCCTCTCCGGGGACTAGCGCCAACACCGGGGAGCTGTTTTTT. Based on the CDR3 plus reference TRBV30 and TRBJ2-2, the full variable domain is SQTIHQWPATLVQPVGSPLSLECTVEGTSNPNLYWYRQAAGRGLQLLFYSVGIGQISSEVPQNLSASRPQDRQFILSSKKLLLSDSGFYLCASPGTSANTGELFFGEGSRLTVL.

The rearrangement links TRBV5-1 to TRBJ2-2, with 13 positions matching TRBD2. Germline values: CDR1 SGHRS, CDR2 YFSETQ. J was trimmed by 6 bases and V by 1 base; bases with no gene match: 3. The CDR3 covers 16 residues. CDR3: CASSLRTSGSPGELFF. For the CDR3, the DNA is TGCGCCAGCAGCTTGAGGACTAGCGGGAGTCCCGGGGAGCTGTTTTTT.

CDR3 loop: CAISEAQMGHSSNEQFF. The CDR3 bases are TGTGCCATCAGTGAGGCCCAAATGGGACATTCATCGAATGAGCAGTTCTTC. This chain connects TRBV10-3 to TRBJ2-1, with a possible D match to TRBD1 (6 bases). Trimming pared 2 bases from V and 7 bases from J, leaving 21 bases between. Germline CDR1 is ENHRY and CDR2 is SYGVKD. This CDR3 spans 17 amino acids.

This clone was detected only a few times. The genes are TRBV4-2 and TRBJ2-3; no clear D gene. The V and J ends lost 3 bases and 3 bases respectively, with 16 bases between them. The CDR3 consists of 16 residues. The germline CDR1 and CDR2 sequences are LGHNA and YNFKEQ. The CDR3 bases are TGTGCCAGCAGCCAGCTAGAAACCCTTATTACAGATACGCAGTATTTT. Translated, it gives CASSQLETLITDTQYF.

The V and J genes are TRBV21-1 and TRBJ1-2. TRBV21-1 is given as a pseudogene. CDR3 length equals 17 residues. The CDR3 is CASSKVRTEEANYGYTF. CDR3 coding DNA: TGTGCCAGCAGCAAAGTACGGACGGAGGAGGCTAACTATGGCTACACCTTC.

J is TRBJ2-7 and V is TRBV10-3, with D possibly TRBD2 on 5 matching bases. CDR1 ENHRY and CDR2 SYGVKD come from the germline V gene. This CDR3 spans 14 amino acids. V lost 3 bases and J 2 bases, leaving 11 bases between the germline ends. CDR3 protein: CAISEGGSAYEQYF. DNA for the CDR3: TGTGCCATCAGTGAAGGCGGGTCCGCCTACGAGCAGTACTTC.

This clone was seen only a few times. The chain uses TRBV30 and TRBJ2-6; D not resolved. This CDR3 region has 15 residues. Trimming removed 0 bases from V and 0 bases from J, with 6 bases in between. Germline CDR1 and CDR2: GTSNPN and SVGIG (reference sequence). CDR3 coding DNA: TGTGCCTGGAGTGTAATTATCTCTGGGGCCAACGTCCTGACTTTC. Residues: CAWSVIISGANVLTF.

The CDR3 is CASSLNPEVEYEQYF. The CDR3 DNA reads TGTGCCAGCAGCCTCAATCCCGAGGTCGAATACGAGCAGTACTTC. The V call is TRBV6-5, the J call TRBJ2-7; D is unresolved. Germline V gene lookup returns CDR1 MNHEY and CDR2 SVGAGI. The CDR3 runs to 15 residues. Trimming removed 6 bases from V and 4 bases from J, with 19 bases in between.

The V and J genes are TRBV9 and TRBJ2-7; D is perhaps TRBD1 (5 bases). Germline V CDR1 and CDR2: SGDLS, YYNGEE. V gave up 0 bases and J gave up 2 bases, with 9 bases separating them. CDR3 length equals 14 residues. The CDR3 protein is CASSVGQIPYEQYF. CDR3 sequence (DNA): TGTGCCAGCAGCGTAGGACAGATACCCTACGAGCAGTACTTC.

This clone has just one count. This chain connects TRBV28 to TRBJ1-2; 7 bases agree with TRBD1. CDR3 length: 13 amino acids. V was clipped by 4 bases and J by 7 bases; unmatched bases: 6. Germline CDR1 and CDR2: MDHEN and SYDVKM. The DNA for the CDR3 is TGTGCCAGCAGTTCACAGACAGGGTTTGGCTACACCTTC. It specifies CASSSQTGFGYTF.